The clone carrying this T cell receptor (beta chain) was seen once. The antigen remains undetermined. Measured with immunoSEQ multiplex PCR; TCRdb has only the in-frame clones, and not every one. The data contain about 280,000 clones, 70% to 90% of them seen just once; the ten biggest clones take up about 0.85%. The data were taken from a study of cytomegalovirus exposure and HLA in healthy donors. Study-wide context: The same platform as the approximately 640 first-cohort repertoires was used for the 120 or so validation repertoires, a later analysis reported. Study-wide results and limits: Researchers catalogued 150 or so TCR beta chains as cytomegalovirus-associated.

Separation from the roughly 670-subject first cohort characterized the roughly 130-subject validation cohort, to which the donors belonged. The CDR3 is 15 residues long. The germline CDR1 and CDR2 sequences are SNHLY and FYNNEI. V shed 5 bases and J 3 bases; nucleotides not matched to a gene: 1. The sequence was obtained from a woman aged 18 to 35 in good health and CMV-seronegative. The chain uses TRBV2 and TRBJ2-1; 13 bases match TRBD2. Sequenced: PBMCs. The CDR3 loop reads CASSRTSGSYNEQFF. CDR3 nucleotide sequence: TGTGCCAGCAGTCGGACTAGCGGGAGCTACAATGAGCAGTTCTTC.